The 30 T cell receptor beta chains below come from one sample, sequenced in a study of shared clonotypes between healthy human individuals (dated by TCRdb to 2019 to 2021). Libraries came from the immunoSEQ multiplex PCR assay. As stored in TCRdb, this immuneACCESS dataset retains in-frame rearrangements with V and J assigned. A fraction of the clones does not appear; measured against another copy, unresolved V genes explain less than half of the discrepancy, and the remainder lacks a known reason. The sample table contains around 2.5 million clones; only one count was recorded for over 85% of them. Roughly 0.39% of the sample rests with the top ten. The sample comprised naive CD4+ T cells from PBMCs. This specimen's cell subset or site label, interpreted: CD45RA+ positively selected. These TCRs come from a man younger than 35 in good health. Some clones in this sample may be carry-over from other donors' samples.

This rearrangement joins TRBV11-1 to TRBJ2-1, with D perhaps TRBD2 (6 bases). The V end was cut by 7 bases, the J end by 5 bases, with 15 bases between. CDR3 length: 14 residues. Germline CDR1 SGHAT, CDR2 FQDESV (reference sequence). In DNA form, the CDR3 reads TGTGCCAGCACCACCGGGACTGGGGACAATGAGCAGTTCTTC. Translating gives CASTTGTGDNEQFF.

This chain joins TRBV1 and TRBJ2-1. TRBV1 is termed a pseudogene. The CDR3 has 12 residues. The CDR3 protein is CTSSQPTNEQFF. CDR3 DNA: TGCACCAGCAGCCAACCAACCAATGAGCAGTTCTTC.

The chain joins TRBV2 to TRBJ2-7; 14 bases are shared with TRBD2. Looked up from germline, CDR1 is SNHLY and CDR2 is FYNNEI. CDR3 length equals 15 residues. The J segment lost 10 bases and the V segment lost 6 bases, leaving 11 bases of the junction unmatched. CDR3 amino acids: CASRSAPGLAGVQYF. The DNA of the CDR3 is TGTGCCAGCAGATCCGCCCCGGGACTAGCGGGAGTCCAGTACTTC.

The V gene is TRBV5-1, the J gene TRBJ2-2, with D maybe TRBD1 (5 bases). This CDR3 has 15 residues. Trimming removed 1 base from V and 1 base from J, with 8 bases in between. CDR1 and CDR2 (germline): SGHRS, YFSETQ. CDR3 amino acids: CASSLSQGNTGELFF. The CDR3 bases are TGCGCCAGCAGCTTGAGTCAGGGGAACACCGGGGAGCTGTTTTTT. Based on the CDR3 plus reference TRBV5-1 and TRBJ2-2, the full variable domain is KAGVTQTPRYLIKTRGQQVTLSCSPISGHRSVSWYQQTPGQGLQFLFEYFSETQRNKGNFPGRFSGRQFSNSRSEMNVSTLELGDSALYLCASSLSQGNTGELFFGEGSRLTVL.

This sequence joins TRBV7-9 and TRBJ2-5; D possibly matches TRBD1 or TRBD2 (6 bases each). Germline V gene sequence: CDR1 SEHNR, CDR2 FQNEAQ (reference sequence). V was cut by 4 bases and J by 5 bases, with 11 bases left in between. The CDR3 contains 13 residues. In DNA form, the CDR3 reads TGTGCCAGCAGCTCACAGGGACTGGAGACCCAGTACTTC. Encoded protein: CASSSQGLETQYF.

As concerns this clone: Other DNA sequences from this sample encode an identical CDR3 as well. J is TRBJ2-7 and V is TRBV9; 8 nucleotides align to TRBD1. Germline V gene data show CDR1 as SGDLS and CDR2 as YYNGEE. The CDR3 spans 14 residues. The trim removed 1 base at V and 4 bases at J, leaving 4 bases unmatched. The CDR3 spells CASSVSGQGYEQYF. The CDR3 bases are TGTGCCAGCAGCGTATCCGGACAGGGTTACGAGCAGTACTTC.

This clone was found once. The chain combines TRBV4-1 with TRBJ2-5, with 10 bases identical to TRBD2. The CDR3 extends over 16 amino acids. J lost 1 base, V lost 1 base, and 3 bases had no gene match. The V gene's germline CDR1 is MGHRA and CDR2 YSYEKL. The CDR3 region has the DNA TGCGCCAGCAGCCAAGCTAGACTAGCGGGCCAAGAGACCCAGTACTTC. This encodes CASSQARLAGQETQYF.

This chain's CDR3 is CATSREAVSFSGNTIYF. CDR3 DNA sequence: TGTGCCACCAGCAGAGAAGCGGTTAGCTTCTCTGGAAACACCATATATTTT. The chain joins TRBV15 to TRBJ1-3; no clear D. V gave up 0 bases and J gave up 0 bases, with 12 bases separating them. CDR3 size: 17 residues. CDR1 is LNHNV, CDR2 YYDKDF, per germline (reference sequence).

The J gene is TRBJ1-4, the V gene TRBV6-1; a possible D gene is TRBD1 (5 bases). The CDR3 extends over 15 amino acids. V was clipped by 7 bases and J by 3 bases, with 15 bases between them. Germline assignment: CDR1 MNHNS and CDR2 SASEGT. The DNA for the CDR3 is TGTGCCAGCACCGGGGGTCGGGGAGCTAATGAAAAACTGTTTTTT. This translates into CASTGGRGANEKLFF.

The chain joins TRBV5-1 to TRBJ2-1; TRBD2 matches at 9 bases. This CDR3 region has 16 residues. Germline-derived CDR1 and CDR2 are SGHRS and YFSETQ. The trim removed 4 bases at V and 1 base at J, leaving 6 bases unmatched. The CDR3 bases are TGCGCCAGCAGCATTTCTAGCGGGATGTCCTACAATGAGCAGTTCTTC. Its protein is CASSISSGMSYNEQFF.

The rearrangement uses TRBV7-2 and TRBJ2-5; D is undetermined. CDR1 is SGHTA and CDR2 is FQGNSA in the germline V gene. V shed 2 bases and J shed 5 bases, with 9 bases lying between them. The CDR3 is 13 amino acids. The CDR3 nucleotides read TGTGCCAGCAGCTTACCTAGTACGGAGACCCAGTACTTC. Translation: CASSLPSTETQYF.

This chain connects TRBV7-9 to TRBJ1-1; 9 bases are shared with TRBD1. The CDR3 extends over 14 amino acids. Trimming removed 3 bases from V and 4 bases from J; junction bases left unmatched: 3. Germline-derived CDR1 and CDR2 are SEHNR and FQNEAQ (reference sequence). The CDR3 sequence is CASSFDRGTTEAFF. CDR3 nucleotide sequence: TGTGCCAGCAGCTTCGACAGGGGGACCACTGAAGCTTTCTTT.

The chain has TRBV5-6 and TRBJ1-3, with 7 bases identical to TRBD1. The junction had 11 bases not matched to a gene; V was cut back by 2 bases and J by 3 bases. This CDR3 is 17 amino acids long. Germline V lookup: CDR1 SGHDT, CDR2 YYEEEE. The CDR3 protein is CASSFAGTDLHGNTIYF. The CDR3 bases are TGTGCCAGCAGCTTTGCCGGGACAGATCTCCATGGAAACACCATATATTTT.

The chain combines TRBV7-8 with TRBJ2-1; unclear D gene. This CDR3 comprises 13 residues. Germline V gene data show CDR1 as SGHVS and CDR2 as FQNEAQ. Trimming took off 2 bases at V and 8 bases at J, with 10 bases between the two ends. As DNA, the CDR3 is TGTGCCAGCAGCTTATATCAGGTCGATGAGCAGTTCTTC. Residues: CASSLYQVDEQFF. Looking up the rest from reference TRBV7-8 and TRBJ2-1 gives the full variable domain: GAGVSQSPRYKVAKRGQDVALRCDPISGHVSLFWYQQALGQGPEFLTYFQNEAQLDKSGLPSDRFFAERPEGSVSTLKIQRTQQEDSAVYLCASSLYQVDEQFFGPGTRLTVL.

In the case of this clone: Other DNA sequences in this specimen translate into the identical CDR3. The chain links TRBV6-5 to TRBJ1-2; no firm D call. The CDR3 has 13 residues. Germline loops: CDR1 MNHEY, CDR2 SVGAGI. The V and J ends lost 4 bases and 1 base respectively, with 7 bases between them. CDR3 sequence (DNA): TGTGCCAGCAGTTTGGAGGGTAACTATGGCTACACCTTC. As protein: CASSLEGNYGYTF.

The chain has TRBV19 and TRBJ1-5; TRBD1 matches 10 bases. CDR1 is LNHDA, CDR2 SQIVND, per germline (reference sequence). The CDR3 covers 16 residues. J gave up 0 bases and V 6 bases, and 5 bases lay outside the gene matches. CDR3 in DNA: TGTGCCAGTAGCTCAGGGGACAGGGGTAGCAATCAGCCCCAGCATTTT. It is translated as CASSSGDRGSNQPQHF.

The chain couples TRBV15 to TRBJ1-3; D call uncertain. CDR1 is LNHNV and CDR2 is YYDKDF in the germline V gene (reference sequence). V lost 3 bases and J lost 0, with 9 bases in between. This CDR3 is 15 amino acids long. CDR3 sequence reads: CATSRTAYSGNTIYF. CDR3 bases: TGTGCCACCAGCAGGACGGCCTACTCTGGAAACACCATATATTTT.

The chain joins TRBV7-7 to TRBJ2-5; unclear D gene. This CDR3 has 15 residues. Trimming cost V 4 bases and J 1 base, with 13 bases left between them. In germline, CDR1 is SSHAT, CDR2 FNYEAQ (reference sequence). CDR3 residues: CASSSTHQSQETQYF. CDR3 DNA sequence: TGTGCCAGCAGCTCAACACACCAGAGCCAAGAGACCCAGTACTTC.

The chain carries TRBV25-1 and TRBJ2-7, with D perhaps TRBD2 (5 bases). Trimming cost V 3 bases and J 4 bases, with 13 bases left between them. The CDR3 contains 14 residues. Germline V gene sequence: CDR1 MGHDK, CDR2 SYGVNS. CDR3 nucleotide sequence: TGTGCCAGCAGTGACTCTTCTCGAGGGTACGAGCAGTACTTC. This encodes CASSDSSRGYEQYF.

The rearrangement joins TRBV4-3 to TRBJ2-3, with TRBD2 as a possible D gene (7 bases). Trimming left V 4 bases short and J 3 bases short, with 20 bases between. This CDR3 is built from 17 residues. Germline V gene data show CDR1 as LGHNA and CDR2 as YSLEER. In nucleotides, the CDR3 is TGCGCCAGCAGCCCCGGGACTACAGGGAGCGTAACAGATACGCAGTATTTT. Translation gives CASSPGTTGSVTDTQYF.

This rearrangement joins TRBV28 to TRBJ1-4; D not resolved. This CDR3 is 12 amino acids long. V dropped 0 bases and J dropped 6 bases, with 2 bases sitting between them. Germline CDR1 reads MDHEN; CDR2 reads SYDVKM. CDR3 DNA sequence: TGTGCCAGCAGTTTATGGGATGAAAAACTGTTTTTT. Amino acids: CASSLWDEKLFF.

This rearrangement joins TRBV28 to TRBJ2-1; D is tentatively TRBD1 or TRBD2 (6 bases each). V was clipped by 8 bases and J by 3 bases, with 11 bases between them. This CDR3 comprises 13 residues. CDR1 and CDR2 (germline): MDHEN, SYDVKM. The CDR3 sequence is CASQKGGYNEQFF. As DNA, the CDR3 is TGTGCCAGCCAAAAGGGGGGCTACAATGAGCAGTTCTTC. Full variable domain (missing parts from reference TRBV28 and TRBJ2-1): DVKVTQSSRYLVKRTGEKVFLECVQDMDHENMFWYRQDPGLGLRLIYFSYDVKMKEKGDIPEGYSVSREKKERFSLILESASTNQTSMYLCASQKGGYNEQFFGPGTRLTVL.

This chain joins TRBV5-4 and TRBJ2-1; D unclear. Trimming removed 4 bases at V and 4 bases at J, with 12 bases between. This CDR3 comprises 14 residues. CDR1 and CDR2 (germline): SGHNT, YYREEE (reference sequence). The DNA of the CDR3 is TGTGCCAGCAGCCCACGGCAGGTATACAATGAGCAGTTCTTC. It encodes CASSPRQVYNEQFF.

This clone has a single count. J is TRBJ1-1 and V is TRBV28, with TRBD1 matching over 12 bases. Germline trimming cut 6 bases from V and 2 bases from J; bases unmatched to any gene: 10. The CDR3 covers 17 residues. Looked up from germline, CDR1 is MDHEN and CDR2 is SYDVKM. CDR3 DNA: TGTGCCAGCAGCCGGGACAGGGGGCGAAGGTTTAACACTGAAGCTTTCTTT. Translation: CASSRDRGRRFNTEAFF.

The CDR3 nucleotides are TGTGCCAGCGTCCTCGAGGGGAACACTGAAGCTTTCTTT. Amino acids: CASVLEGNTEAFF. This chain connects TRBV2 to TRBJ1-1; D is ambiguous. This CDR3 is built from 13 residues. Trimming removed 8 bases at V and 1 base at J, with 11 bases between. From germline, CDR1 is SNHLY and CDR2 FYNNEI.

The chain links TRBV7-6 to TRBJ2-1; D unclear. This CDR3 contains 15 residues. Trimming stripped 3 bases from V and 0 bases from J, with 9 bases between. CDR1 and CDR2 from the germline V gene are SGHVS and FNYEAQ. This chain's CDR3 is CASSFADLSYNEQFF. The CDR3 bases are TGTGCCAGCAGCTTCGCGGACCTCTCCTACAATGAGCAGTTCTTC.

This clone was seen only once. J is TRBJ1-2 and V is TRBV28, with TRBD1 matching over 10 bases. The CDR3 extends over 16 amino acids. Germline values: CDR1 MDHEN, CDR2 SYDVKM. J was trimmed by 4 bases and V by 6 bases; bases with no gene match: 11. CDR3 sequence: CASSRRQGAPRYGYTF. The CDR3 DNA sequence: TGTGCCAGCAGCCGTAGACAGGGGGCGCCTCGCTATGGCTACACCTTC.

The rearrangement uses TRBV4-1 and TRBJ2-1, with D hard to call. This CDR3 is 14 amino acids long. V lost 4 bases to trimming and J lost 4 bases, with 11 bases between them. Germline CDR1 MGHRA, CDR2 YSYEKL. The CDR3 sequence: CASSRRHDYNEQFF. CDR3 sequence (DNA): TGCGCCAGCAGCCGACGGCACGATTACAATGAGCAGTTCTTC.

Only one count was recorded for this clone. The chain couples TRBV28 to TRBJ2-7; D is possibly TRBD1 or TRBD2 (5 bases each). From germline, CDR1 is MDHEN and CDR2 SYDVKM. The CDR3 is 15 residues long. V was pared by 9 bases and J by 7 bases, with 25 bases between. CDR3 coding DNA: TGTGCCAGTTACCAAGGCCAGGGCCCTGGAGGAGAGCAGTACTTC. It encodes CASYQGQGPGGEQYF.

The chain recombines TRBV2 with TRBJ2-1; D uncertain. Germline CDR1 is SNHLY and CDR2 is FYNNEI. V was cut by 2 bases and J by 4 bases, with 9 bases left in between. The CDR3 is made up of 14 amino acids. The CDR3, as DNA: TGTGCCAGCAGTGAACTTCTTTCTTACAATGAGCAGTTCTTC. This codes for CASSELLSYNEQFF.